This T cell receptor (beta chain) derives from a study of blood T cell repertoires in COVID-19. This CDR3 contains 13 residues. Trimming removed 5 bases at V and 4 bases at J, with 11 bases between. Germline values: CDR1 MNHEY, CDR2 SVGAGI. In the original workflow: The assay estimated nucleated cells by amplifying reference gene primers. The method was immunoSEQ multiplex PCR; TCRdb's version includes in-frame clones alone and lacks a portion of them. V, J and clone size reflect that table, while D and trimming were determined from the DNA. Among some 290,000 clones listed, more than 70% were seen once.

The clonotype originates from a woman under 40 with COVID-19, enrolled during active disease. The source material was peripheral blood. This chain links TRBV6-5 with TRBJ1-2; a weak D match, TRBD1 (6 bases). The CDR3 here is CASSPGTSYGYTF. The DNA for the CDR3 is TGTGCCAGCAGTCCCGGGACAAGCTATGGCTACACCTTC.